These 30 T cell receptor beta chains originate from one sample sequenced in a study of T cells after yellow fever vaccination. Each CDR3 protein is one row after TCRdb ran MiXCR on the 5' RACE reads. This table has 350,000 or so distinct CDR3 sequences, approximately 8% appearing once. The specimen comprised PBMCs, sampled approximately 40 days after the first yellow fever vaccination. These receptor sequences come from a man between 18 and 35 years old who received the YFV17D yellow fever vaccine.

This clonotype was detected a few times. V is TRBV7-2 and J is TRBJ1-5; D uncertain. The CDR3 runs 17 residues. With 4 bases removed from V and 2 bases from J, the gap between germline ends came to 18 bases. CDR1 and CDR2 from the germline V gene are SGHTA and FQGNSA. The CDR3 coding sequence is TGTGCCAGCAGCTCCCGGGGATCGGGGATAGGCAATCAGCCCCAGCATTTT. This sequence encodes CASSSRGSGIGNQPQHF.

This clonotype has ten or more counts. The chain links TRBV10-3 to TRBJ1-1, with a possible D match to TRBD1 (5 bases). The CDR3 spans 12 residues. The V gene lost 8 bases and the J gene lost 0 bases, with 7 bases spanning the gap. Germline-derived CDR1 and CDR2 are ENHRY and SYGVKD. The CDR3 is CAIGTVNTEAFF. As DNA, the CDR3 is TGTGCCATCGGGACGGTGAACACTGAAGCTTTCTTT.

This clonotype was counted many times. This chain connects TRBV13 to TRBJ2-3, with D possibly matching TRBD2 (5 bases). The ends were cut back, 5 bases at V and 2 bases at J, with 17 bases in the middle. This CDR3 is 16 amino acids long. In germline, CDR1 is PRHDT, CDR2 FYEKMQ (reference sequence). CDR3 in amino acids: CASSPLRETTTDTQYF. The CDR3 bases are TGTGCCAGCAGCCCCCTCCGGGAAACCACCACAGATACGCAGTATTTT.

The V and J genes are TRBV6-5 and TRBJ1-2, with TRBD1 as a possible D gene (6 bases). Germline V gene lookup returns CDR1 MNHEY and CDR2 SVGAGI. Trimming shortened V by 8 bases and J by 4 bases, and 17 bases separated the two germline ends. The length of the CDR3 is 14 residues. The CDR3 sequence is CASRYTGQVYGYTF. CDR3 DNA: TGTGCCAGCCGATACACGGGACAAGTCTATGGCTACACCTTC.

The rearrangement uses TRBV20-1 and TRBJ2-3; D is undetermined. The CDR3 spans 14 residues. Between the trimmed V and J ends, which lost 0 bases and 1 base, there was a span of 8 bases. CDR1 is DFQATT, CDR2 SNEGSKA, per germline (reference sequence). This chain's CDR3 is CSARDFIRTDTQYF. The DNA of the CDR3 is TGCAGTGCTAGAGACTTCATCCGCACAGATACGCAGTATTTT.

As for this clonotype: The germline gene is not matched at one end of the junction; a read error may be the cause. The V and J genes are TRBV9 and TRBJ1-2; D not resolved. The CDR3 totals 12 residues. Germline V gene data show CDR1 as SGDLS and CDR2 as YYNGEE. The CDR3 bases are TGTGCCAGCAGCGACTGGCCGGGCCCCCCGGCCTTC. It codes for CASSDWPGPPAF.

This clonotype was seen repeatedly, ten times or more. This chain uses TRBV20-1 with TRBJ1-1; D gene ambiguous. The CDR3 spans 12 residues. Germline CDR1 and CDR2: DFQATT and SNEGSKA (reference sequence). V lost 7 bases to trimming and J lost 1 base, with 10 bases between them. The CDR3 coding sequence is TGCAGTGTACCCGAAGGGAACACTGAAGCTTTCTTT. Residues: CSVPEGNTEAFF.

A word on this clonotype: Compared with germline, one end of the junction differs, possibly owing to a read error. CDR3 amino acids: CAITEVMDTEAFF. DNA of the CDR3: TGTGCCATCACTGAGGTGATGGACACTGAAGCTTTCTTT. This chain joins TRBV10-3 and TRBJ1-1; D gene uncertain. Germline V CDR1 and CDR2: ENHRY, SYGVKD. The CDR3 is made up of 13 amino acids.

This clonotype turned up a few times. The V call is TRBV25-1, the J call TRBJ1-4; 7 bases align to TRBD1. Germline V CDR1 and CDR2: MGHDK, SYGVNS. The CDR3 contains 13 residues. Trimming cost V 3 bases and J 8 bases; bases outside gene matches: 3. In DNA form, the CDR3 reads TGTGCCAGCAGTGAGCAGGGGGGAGAAAAACTGTTTTTT. Translation: CASSEQGGEKLFF.

This clonotype occurred a few times. J is TRBJ2-5 and V is TRBV5-1; perhaps TRBD2 as D (6 bases). Germline V gene sequence: CDR1 SGHRS, CDR2 YFSETQ. V was cut by 2 bases and J by 5 bases, with 16 bases left in between. The CDR3 consists of 15 residues. CDR3 nucleotide sequence: TGCGCCAGCAGCTTCGAGGGCGGGGCCGCGGAGACCCAGTACTTC. Its translation is CASSFEGGAAETQYF.

Only a few counts were recorded for this clonotype. The chain joins TRBV25-1 to TRBJ2-5; D remains ambiguous. This CDR3 has 16 amino acids. CDR1 MGHDK and CDR2 SYGVNS come from the germline V gene. V was cut by 2 bases and J by 4 bases, with 17 bases left in between. CDR3 DNA: TGTGCCAGCAGTGAAGGGATAGGCCCGGGCCCAGAGACCCAGTACTTC. Encoded protein: CASSEGIGPGPETQYF.

Only a few counts were recorded for this clonotype. The V gene is TRBV2, the J gene TRBJ1-2; D is unclear. Germline loops: CDR1 SNHLY, CDR2 FYNNEI. The CDR3 runs to 13 residues. V shed 8 bases and J shed 2 bases, with 12 bases lying between them. The CDR3 spells CASSPSENYGYTF. In nucleotides, the CDR3 is TGTGCCAGCTCCCCTTCAGAAAACTATGGCTACACCTTC.

The CDR3 sequence is CASSLVSSGGTYEQYV. CDR3 nucleotides: TGTGCCAGCAGCTTAGTTTCCAGCGGGGGGACCTACGAGCAGTACGTC. V usage is TRBV7-2 and J usage is TRBJ2-7; TRBD2 matches 9 bases. The germline CDR1 and CDR2 sequences are SGHTA and FQGNSA. J gave up 2 bases and V 1 base, and 6 bases lay outside the gene matches. The CDR3 is 16 residues long.

This sequence joins TRBV20-1 and TRBJ2-5; tentatively, D is TRBD2 (5 bases). Deletions cut 8 bases from V and 4 bases from J, with 14 bases between. Germline assignment: CDR1 DFQATT and CDR2 SNEGSKA (reference sequence). This CDR3 has 12 residues. In DNA form, the CDR3 reads TGCAGTCTCAACGGGGTCGGAGAGACCCAGTACTTC. This codes for CSLNGVGETQYF.

This clonotype was counted between two and nine times. The chain uses TRBV3-1 and TRBJ2-1; D is undetermined. Germline V gene lookup returns CDR1 LGHDT and CDR2 YNNKEL (reference sequence). Between the trimmed V and J ends, which lost 1 base and 4 bases, there was a span of 14 bases. The CDR3 consists of 16 residues. Here the CDR3 DNA reads TGTGCCAGCAGCCAAGCCTATGTTCCGAAATACAATGAGCAGTTCTTC. Amino acid sequence: CASSQAYVPKYNEQFF.

This clonotype came up many times. The V and J genes are TRBV10-3 and TRBJ1-5; possible D gene TRBD1, 5 bases. Germline V gene sequence: CDR1 ENHRY, CDR2 SYGVKD. V was pared by 2 bases and J by 9 bases, with 5 bases between. The CDR3 sequence is 11 residues long. The DNA of the CDR3 is TGTGCCATCAGTGAGGGGGGGCCCCAGCATTTT. The encoded protein is CAISEGGPQHF.

This clonotype was seen many times. This chain connects TRBV12-3 or TRBV12-4 to TRBJ2-3, with TRBD2 matching over 8 bases. J gave up 6 bases and V 4 bases, and 9 bases lay outside the gene matches. CDR3 length equals 15 residues. The CDR3 nucleotides are TGTGCCAGCAGTTCCCCTCCGGGACTAGGGGATACGCAGTATTTT. This sequence encodes CASSSPPGLGDTQYF.

This clonotype was counted ten times or more. This chain links TRBV5-1 with TRBJ2-7, with TRBD1 identical over 9 bases. Germline CDR1 reads SGHRS; CDR2 reads YFSETQ. The CDR3 totals 15 residues. The J segment lost 2 bases and the V segment lost 1 base, leaving 4 bases of the junction unmatched. The CDR3 DNA follows: TGCGCCAGCAGCTTGCTGGGACAGGGCCCCTACGAGCAGTACTTC. Protein sequence: CASSLLGQGPYEQYF.

This clonotype has a handful of counts. The rearrangement uses TRBV9 and TRBJ1-6; D not resolved. CDR1 SGDLS and CDR2 YYNGEE come from the germline V gene. The CDR3 length is 13 residues. V was cut by 0 bases and J by 5 bases, with 3 bases left in between. CDR3 DNA sequence: TGTGCCAGCAGCGTAGCCCATAATTCACCCCTCCACTTT. Translation gives CASSVAHNSPLHF.

CDR3 sequence reads: CASSEGTGGIGELFF. The CDR3 DNA follows: TGTGCCAGCAGTGAAGGGACAGGGGGTATCGGGGAGCTGTTTTTT. The rearrangement joins TRBV6-1 to TRBJ2-2; 10 bases line up with TRBD1. The CDR3 is made up of 15 amino acids. V dropped 1 base and J dropped 7; count of bases not matched to a gene: 3. Germline lookup yields CDR1 MNHNS and CDR2 SASEGT.

The genes are TRBV4-2 and TRBJ2-5; 12 bases line up with TRBD2. The germline V gene has CDR1 LGHNA and CDR2 YNFKEQ. CDR3 length: 18 amino acids. V lost 4 bases and J lost 5; bases outside the gene matches: 14. The CDR3 is CASSPPPRTSGARETQYF. The CDR3 DNA sequence: TGTGCCAGCAGCCCCCCGCCCCGGACTAGCGGGGCCCGGGAGACCCAGTACTTC.

The chain couples TRBV20-1 to TRBJ2-1; TRBD2 aligns across 7 bases. The J segment lost 5 bases and the V segment lost 0 bases, leaving 4 bases of the junction unmatched. The germline V gene has CDR1 DFQATT and CDR2 SNEGSKA (reference sequence). There are 14 residues in the CDR3. The CDR3 DNA reads as TGCAGTGCTAGAGACGGGACTACCGACAATGAGCAGTTCTTC. It encodes CSARDGTTDNEQFF.

This clonotype appeared a few times. The chain is built from TRBV20-1 and TRBJ1-5; D gene uncertain. This CDR3 comprises 14 residues. Germline lookup yields CDR1 DFQATT and CDR2 SNEGSKA (reference sequence). V was pared by 1 base and J by 0 bases, with 7 bases between. CDR3 region: CSARAIGSNQPQHF. CDR3 sequence (DNA): TGCAGTGCTAGAGCAATAGGTAGCAATCAGCCCCAGCATTTT.

The chain is built from TRBV12-3 or TRBV12-4 and TRBJ1-1, with D unresolved. The length of the CDR3 is 14 residues. V lost 7 bases and J 1 base, leaving 13 bases between the germline ends. The CDR3 reads CASTLREPNTEAFF. The CDR3 nucleotides are TGTGCCAGCACCCTGAGGGAGCCGAACACTGAAGCTTTCTTT.

This clonotype has ten or more counts. This sequence joins TRBV19 and TRBJ2-5; D may correspond to TRBD1 or TRBD2 (6 bases each). CDR1 is LNHDA and CDR2 is SQIVND in the germline V gene (reference sequence). The CDR3 extends over 14 amino acids. V gave up 5 bases and J gave up 7 bases, with 17 bases separating them. Written as DNA, the CDR3 is TGTGCCAGTAGTGGAGAACGGGGGCGGGGGACCCAGTACTTC. It codes for CASSGERGRGTQYF.

The chain employs TRBV7-9 and TRBJ1-4; D is unclear. With 2 bases removed from V and 7 bases from J, the gap between germline ends came to 20 bases. The germline V gene has CDR1 SEHNR and CDR2 FQNEAQ (reference sequence). The CDR3 extends over 17 amino acids. CDR3: CASSLPQDGVRFEKLFF. DNA for the CDR3: TGTGCCAGCAGCTTACCCCAGGACGGGGTGAGGTTTGAAAAACTGTTTTTT.

This clonotype was observed a few times. The chain employs TRBV29-1 and TRBJ1-1, with D tentatively TRBD1 (5 bases). Trimming took off 1 base at V and 6 bases at J, with 9 bases between the two ends. Germline V gene sequence: CDR1 SQVTM, CDR2 ANQGSEA. This CDR3 is built from 12 residues. The CDR3 here is CSVEVREAEAFF. The CDR3 coding sequence is TGCAGCGTTGAAGTCAGGGAGGCTGAAGCTTTCTTT.

In this sample, this clonotype turned up many times. The J gene is TRBJ1-1, the V gene TRBV12-3 or TRBV12-4; D uncertain. This CDR3 is built from 15 residues. With 0 bases removed from V and 4 bases from J, the gap between germline ends came to 12 bases. CDR3 sequence (DNA): TGTGCCAGCAGTTTAGCGCACGCGTGGATCACTGAAGCTTTCTTT. This sequence encodes CASSLAHAWITEAFF.

The CDR3 here is CASSLLGGGDQPQHF. In DNA form, the CDR3 reads TGTGCCAGCAGCTTATTAGGAGGGGGCGATCAGCCCCAGCATTTT. V usage is TRBV7-9 and J usage is TRBJ1-5; 7 positions agree with TRBD1. This CDR3 is 15 amino acids long. With V trimmed by 2 bases and J by 5 bases, 6 bases remained unmatched. Germline loops: CDR1 SEHNR, CDR2 FQNEAQ (reference sequence).

This clonotype was picked up many times. The J gene is TRBJ2-7, the V gene TRBV6-2 or TRBV6-3; D uncertain. Germline V gives CDR1 MNHEY, CDR2 SVGEGT. The CDR3 has 16 amino acids. The V and J ends lost 7 bases and 9 bases respectively, with 28 bases between them. The CDR3, as DNA: TGTGCCAGCAACTACCCCCCCCGACACCCCGCGTATGCGCAGTACGTC. Translated, it gives CASNYPPRHPAYAQYV.